One sample yielded the 13 T cell receptor beta chains listed below, sequenced in a study of T cell responses to AZD1222 COVID-19 vaccine. Libraries were prepared by immunoSEQ multiplex PCR; TCRdb keeps only in-frame clonotypes and omits some of them. Of about 120,000 clones detected, approximately 87% appear once; the ten largest clones hold more than 3%. Sequenced material: peripheral blood, taken on day 0 of AZD1222 vaccination. The receptors stem from an adult in good health.

The chain joins TRBV7-9 to TRBJ2-3; 11 bases line up with TRBD2. The V and J ends lost 5 bases and 0 bases, in that order; junction bases with no gene match: 4. CDR1 is SEHNR, CDR2 FQNEAQ, per germline (reference sequence). This CDR3 has 16 amino acids. The CDR3 DNA follows: TGTGCCAGCAGCACGGGACTAGCGGAGAGCACAGATACGCAGTATTTT. It codes for CASSTGLAESTDTQYF.

As DNA, the CDR3 is TGTGCCAGCAGTGAGTTTGTTCAGCGTTGGGGCGAGGCCCTCCACTTT. Its protein is CASSEFVQRWGEALHF. The chain carries TRBV2 and TRBJ1-6; D perhaps matches TRBD1 (5 bases). Trimming removed 3 bases at V and 14 bases at J, with 23 bases between. CDR1 and CDR2 from the germline V gene are SNHLY and FYNNEI. This CDR3 is 16 amino acids long.

The rearrangement uses TRBV7-2 and TRBJ1-5; a possible D gene is TRBD1 (5 bases). Germline assignment: CDR1 SGHTA and CDR2 FQGNSA. The CDR3 sequence is 15 residues long. Between the trimmed V and J ends, which lost 5 bases and 2 bases, there was a span of 13 bases. CDR3 sequence reads: CASSPHSGGNQPQHF. As DNA, the CDR3 is TGTGCCAGCAGCCCCCATTCGGGGGGCAATCAGCCCCAGCATTTT.

This rearrangement joins TRBV7-6 to TRBJ1-2; 8 nucleotides line up with TRBD1. The J segment lost 6 bases and the V segment lost 2 bases, leaving 5 bases of the junction unmatched. Germline CDR1 reads SGHVS; CDR2 reads FNYEAQ. This CDR3 comprises 14 residues. CDR3 nucleotides: TGTGCCAGCAGCTTAATCCAGGGGGCGGATGGCTACACCTTC. Encoded protein: CASSLIQGADGYTF. Variable domain in full (rest from reference TRBV7-6 and TRBJ1-2): GAGVSQSPRYKVTKRGQDVALRCDPISGHVSLYWYRQALGQGPEFLTYFNYEAQQDKSGLPNDRFSAERPEGSISTLTIQRTEQRDSAMYRCASSLIQGADGYTFGSGTRLTVV.

This chain uses TRBV11-2 with TRBJ2-1; D could derive from TRBD1 or TRBD2 (5 bases each). The CDR3 consists of 15 residues. The germline V gene has CDR1 SGHAT and CDR2 FQNNGV. V dropped 1 base and J dropped 9 bases, with 16 bases sitting between them. CDR3 in DNA: TGTGCCAGCAGCTTAGGAGGGTTGAGGGGCACTGAGCAGTTCTTC. Translated, it gives CASSLGGLRGTEQFF.

V is TRBV10-3 and J is TRBJ2-5; 7 nucleotides match TRBD1. This CDR3 spans 16 amino acids. Looked up from germline, CDR1 is ENHRY and CDR2 is SYGVKD. J gave up 1 base and V 2 bases, and 7 bases lay outside the gene matches. Here the CDR3 reads CAISEGTVMVQETQYF. DNA of the CDR3: TGTGCCATCAGTGAGGGGACAGTAATGGTCCAAGAGACCCAGTACTTC.

The gene calls are TRBV6-1 and TRBJ1-2, with TRBD1 matching over 9 bases. CDR3 length equals 12 residues. V gave up 3 bases and J gave up 10 bases; unmatched junction bases: 3. Germline-derived CDR1 and CDR2 are MNHNS and SASEGT. Written as DNA, the CDR3 is TGTGCCAGCAGTGACCGGACAGGGGACTACACCTTC. It translates to CASSDRTGDYTF.

The CDR3, as DNA: TGTGCCAGCAGCCCCCTAGCGGGGGGCACAGATACGCAGTATTTT. Translating gives CASSPLAGGTDTQYF. The V call is TRBV7-9, the J call TRBJ2-3, with 10 bases fitting TRBD2. With 5 bases clipped from V and 1 base from J, the junction kept 3 bases outside the gene matches. Germline V gene sequence: CDR1 SEHNR, CDR2 FQNEAQ (reference sequence). CDR3 size: 15 residues.

The chain carries TRBV28 and TRBJ2-2; 8 bases map to TRBD2. In germline, CDR1 is MDHEN, CDR2 SYDVKM. Unmatched junction bases numbered 4, after V lost 7 bases and J lost 3 bases. The CDR3 runs 14 residues. This chain's CDR3 is CASTGGADTGELFF. CDR3 DNA: TGTGCCAGCACGGGAGGGGCTGACACCGGGGAGCTGTTTTTT.

J is TRBJ2-3 and V is TRBV18; D is perhaps TRBD2 (5 bases). V lost 3 bases, J lost 3 bases, and 19 bases lay in between. There are 17 residues in the CDR3. Germline values: CDR1 KGHSH, CDR2 LQKENI. CDR3 DNA: TGTGCCAGCTCACCTTCGCCCCAGCGGTGGGGAACAGATACGCAGTATTTT. It specifies CASSPSPQRWGTDTQYF.

The chain has TRBV6-5 and TRBJ1-2; D is perhaps TRBD1 (5 bases). The germline gives CDR1 MNHEY, CDR2 SVGAGI. V lost 6 bases to trimming and J lost 1 base, with 15 bases between them. The CDR3 runs 15 residues. This CDR3 reads CASRKQELHNYGYTF. In nucleotides, the CDR3 is TGTGCCAGCAGAAAACAGGAGCTTCATAACTATGGCTACACCTTC.

This sequence joins TRBV28 and TRBJ1-5; 11 bases agree with TRBD1. Per germline, CDR1 MDHEN and CDR2 SYDVKM. The CDR3 has 17 amino acids. V dropped 3 bases and J dropped 4; count of bases not matched to a gene: 8. The CDR3 here is CASSFYEGQGGNQPQHF. DNA of the CDR3: TGTGCCAGCAGTTTCTACGAGGGACAGGGGGGGAATCAGCCCCAGCATTTT.

This clone was counted a single time. The CDR3 DNA reads as TGTGCCAGCAGCCTACAGGGTCCGAACACTGAAGCTTTCTTT. It yields the protein CASSLQGPNTEAFF. This chain uses TRBV2 with TRBJ1-1, with D possibly being TRBD1 (6 bases). There are 14 residues in the CDR3. Germline V gene lookup returns CDR1 SNHLY and CDR2 FYNNEI. The V gene lost 6 bases and the J gene lost 1 base, with 12 bases spanning the gap.